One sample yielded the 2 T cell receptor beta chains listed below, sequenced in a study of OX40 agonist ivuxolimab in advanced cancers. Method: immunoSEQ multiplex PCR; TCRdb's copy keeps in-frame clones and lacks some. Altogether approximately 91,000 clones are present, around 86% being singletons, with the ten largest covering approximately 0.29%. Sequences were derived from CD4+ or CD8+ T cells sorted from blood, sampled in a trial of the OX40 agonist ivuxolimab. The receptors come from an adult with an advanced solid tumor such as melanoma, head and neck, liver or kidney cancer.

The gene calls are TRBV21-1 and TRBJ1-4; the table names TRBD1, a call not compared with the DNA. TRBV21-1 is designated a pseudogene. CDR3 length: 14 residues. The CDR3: CASSKEGVGEKLFF. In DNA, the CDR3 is TGTGCCAGCAGCAAAGAAGGGGTTGGTGAAAAACTGTTTTTT.

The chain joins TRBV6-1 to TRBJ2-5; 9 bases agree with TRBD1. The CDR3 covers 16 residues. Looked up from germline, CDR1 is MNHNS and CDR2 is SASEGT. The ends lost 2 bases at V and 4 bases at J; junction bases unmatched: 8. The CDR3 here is CASSELGTGTLETQYF. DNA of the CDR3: TGTGCCAGCAGTGAACTCGGGACAGGGACCCTAGAGACCCAGTACTTC.